These 24 T cell receptor beta chains originate from one sample sequenced in a study of blood T cell repertoires in COVID-19. Clones were read by immunoSEQ multiplex PCR, and TCRdb kept only the in-frame ones, dropping some. The table lists 310,000 or so clones, over 75% of them singletons. Sequencing used peripheral blood. The receptors stem from a woman aged 45-65 years with active or convalescent COVID-19.

The gene calls are TRBV28 and TRBJ2-2; 8 bases line up with TRBD2. The ends lost 4 bases at V and 4 bases at J; junction bases unmatched: 14. This CDR3 has 18 residues. From germline, CDR1 is MDHEN and CDR2 SYDVKM. DNA for the CDR3: TGTGCCAGCAGTTCTCCCCCGGCTACTAGCGGCACCACCGGGGAGCTGTTTTTT. Protein sequence: CASSSPPATSGTTGELFF.

In DNA form, the CDR3 reads TGTGCCAGTAACAGACGAAGCAGGGAAGAAGCTTTCTTT. Residues: CASNRRSREEAFF. V usage is TRBV19 and J usage is TRBJ1-1, with D perhaps matching TRBD1 (5 bases). Germline V CDR1 and CDR2: LNHDA, SQIVND (reference sequence). The CDR3 is 13 residues long. Trimming shortened V by 7 bases and J by 8 bases, and 17 bases separated the two germline ends.

The V gene is TRBV27, the J gene TRBJ1-2, with 12 positions matching TRBD1. The ends lost 1 base at V and 13 bases at J; junction bases unmatched: 13. This CDR3 has 16 amino acids. Germline lookup yields CDR1 MNHEY and CDR2 SMNVEV (reference sequence). CDR3 nucleotide sequence: TGTGCCAGCAGTTTATTCGCTTCGGGACAGGGGGCGCAGGTCACCTTC. Translated, it gives CASSLFASGQGAQVTF.

The rearrangement uses TRBV12-3 or TRBV12-4 and TRBJ2-3, with 8 positions matching TRBD1. V lost 7 bases to trimming and J lost 4 bases; unmatched junction nucleotides: 4. The CDR3 runs 13 residues. The CDR3 nucleotides are TGTGCCAGCAAGACAGGGGCGGCAGATACGCAGTATTTT. Protein: CASKTGAADTQYF.

The chain couples TRBV7-9 to TRBJ2-3; 11 bases match TRBD2. Germline V gives CDR1 SEHNR, CDR2 FQNEAQ (reference sequence). V lost 4 bases, J lost 7 bases, and 16 bases stayed unmatched. CDR3 size: 18 residues. CDR3 DNA: TGTGCCAGCAGCTCCGACCGGGGGCTAGCGGGGGGTTGGAATACGCAGTATTTT. It codes for CASSSDRGLAGGWNTQYF.

As regards this clone: Other DNA sequences in this sample translate to the same CDR3. The rearrangement joins TRBV14 to TRBJ2-2; D ambiguous. The V and J ends lost 3 bases and 2 bases respectively, with 4 bases between them. The germline V gene encodes CDR1 SGHDN and CDR2 FVKESK. This CDR3 region has 13 residues. The CDR3 DNA follows: TGTGCCAGCAGCCAGGCAAACACCGGGGAGCTGTTTTTT. This sequence encodes CASSQANTGELFF.

The CDR3 sequence is CASSVEASGELFF. In nucleotides, the CDR3 is TGTGCCAGCAGTGTAGAAGCGTCCGGGGAGCTGTTTTTT. The chain joins TRBV2 to TRBJ2-2; no definite D call. Germline values: CDR1 SNHLY, CDR2 FYNNEI. The CDR3 runs to 13 residues. Trimming stripped 4 bases from V and 6 bases from J, with 9 bases between.

The count of this clone is one. The chain carries TRBV10-2 and TRBJ2-7; 10 bases align to TRBD2. The CDR3 runs 17 residues. The V gene end was trimmed by 8 bases and the J gene end by 0 bases; junction bases not matched to a gene: 13. The germline gives CDR1 WSHSY, CDR2 SAAADI. The CDR3 DNA reads TGCGCCAGCTTACCACCTAAAGCGGGAGGGAACTCCTACGAGCAGTACTTC. As protein: CASLPPKAGGNSYEQYF.

CDR3 bases: TGTGCCACCAGCAGAGCGGCAGGGGGAACCTACAATGAGCAGTTCTTC. Its translation is CATSRAAGGTYNEQFF. The chain carries TRBV15 and TRBJ2-1, with 7 bases aligning to TRBD1. CDR3 length: 16 residues. Germline values: CDR1 LNHNV, CDR2 YYDKDF (reference sequence). With V trimmed by 1 base and J by 2 bases, 5 bases remained unmatched.

DNA of the CDR3: TGTGCCAGCAGCGAAATGGGGACAGTGACTGAAAAACTGTTTTTT. It is translated as CASSEMGTVTEKLFF. This sequence joins TRBV27 and TRBJ1-4, with TRBD1 matching over 7 bases. Germline lookup yields CDR1 MNHEY and CDR2 SMNVEV (reference sequence). The CDR3 runs to 15 residues. The junction had 11 bases not matched to a gene; V was cut back by 6 bases and J by 7 bases. Full variable domain (outside the CDR3, taken from reference TRBV27 and TRBJ1-4): EAQVTQNPRYLITVTGKKLTVTCSQNMNHEYMSWYRQDPGLGLRQIYYSMNVEVTDKGDVPEGYKVSRKEKRNFPLILESPSPNQTSLYFCASSEMGTVTEKLFFGSGTQLSVL.

This clone was counted once. The J gene is TRBJ2-7, the V gene TRBV6-5; D might be TRBD1 (6 bases). Germline V gene data show CDR1 as MNHEY and CDR2 as SVGAGI. Deletions cut 4 bases from V and 4 bases from J, with 14 bases between. This CDR3 region has 14 residues. The CDR3: CASSSGTISYEQYF. CDR3 sequence (DNA): TGTGCCAGCAGTTCCGGGACAATAAGTTACGAGCAGTACTTC.

The chain couples TRBV7-9 to TRBJ2-7; 7 nucleotides match TRBD2. CDR1 and CDR2 from the germline V gene are SEHNR and FQNEAQ (reference sequence). Trimming at V came to 2 bases and at J to 12 bases, leaving 7 bases not matched to a gene. The CDR3 is 12 amino acids. CDR3 amino acids: CASSLTAGVPYF. The CDR3, as DNA: TGTGCCAGCAGCTTAACGGCGGGGGTGCCGTACTTC. Looking up the rest from reference TRBV7-9 and TRBJ2-7 gives the full variable domain: DTGVSQNPRHKITKRGQNVTFRCDPISEHNRLYWYRQTLGQGPEFLTYFQNEAQLEKSRLLSDRFSAERPKGSFSTLEIQRTEQGDSAMYLCASSLTAGVPYFGPGTRLTVT.

The V call is TRBV5-4, the J call TRBJ2-1; possibly TRBD1 for D (6 bases). V shed 6 bases and J shed 2 bases, with 15 bases lying between them. Germline values: CDR1 SGHNT, CDR2 YYREEE (reference sequence). The CDR3 covers 15 residues. The CDR3 DNA sequence: TGTGCCAGCACCGTCAAAGGACAGCCCTACAATGAGCAGTTCTTC. Protein sequence: CASTVKGQPYNEQFF.

This clone was seen only a few times. The genes are TRBV7-2 and TRBJ1-6; D possibly corresponds to TRBD1 (5 bases). Trimming removed 0 bases from V and 7 bases from J, with 10 bases in between. The CDR3 loop spans 15 amino acids. Germline loops: CDR1 SGHTA, CDR2 FQGNSA. This chain's CDR3 is CASSLAPGMNSPLHF. For the CDR3, the DNA is TGTGCCAGCAGCTTAGCTCCAGGGATGAATTCACCCCTCCACTTT.

The chain has TRBV10-3 and TRBJ1-4; 7 nucleotides agree with TRBD1. The CDR3 spans 13 residues. The germline gives CDR1 ENHRY, CDR2 SYGVKD. V shed 7 bases and J 5 bases; nucleotides not matched to a gene: 4. Written as DNA, the CDR3 is TGTGCCATCAAGGGACAGCCGAATGAAAAACTGTTTTTT. Protein product: CAIKGQPNEKLFF.

The chain combines TRBV7-2 with TRBJ2-7; the match to TRBD2 covers 9 bases. V dropped 1 base and J dropped 3; count of bases not matched to a gene: 7. CDR3 length equals 16 residues. Germline CDR1 reads SGHTA; CDR2 reads FQGNSA. CDR3 loop: CASSLVASGKLYEQYF. The CDR3 DNA reads as TGTGCCAGCAGCTTAGTGGCTAGCGGGAAGCTCTACGAGCAGTACTTC.

This clone appeared once. The chain recombines TRBV27 with TRBJ1-1; 10 bases line up with TRBD1. The J segment lost 3 bases and the V segment lost 9 bases, leaving 10 bases of the junction unmatched. The CDR3 has 15 amino acids. CDR1 and CDR2 (germline): MNHEY, SMNVEV (reference sequence). The CDR3 region has the DNA TGTGCCAGTACCAGGGGCGGGACAGGGGACACTGAAGCTTTCTTT. Encoded protein: CASTRGGTGDTEAFF.

This chain uses TRBV5-1 with TRBJ1-2, with a weak D call TRBD1 (6 bases). Deletions cut 7 bases from V and 4 bases from J, with 20 bases between. The CDR3 has 15 amino acids. The germline gives CDR1 SGHRS, CDR2 YFSETQ. CDR3 sequence: CASREVTGKGYGYTF. The CDR3 DNA reads as TGCGCCAGCCGAGAGGTAACAGGGAAAGGCTATGGCTACACCTTC.

The chain has TRBV18 and TRBJ2-2, with 13 positions matching TRBD2. The CDR3 consists of 15 residues. Germline V gene data show CDR1 as KGHSH and CDR2 as LQKENI. V shed 4 bases, J shed 13 bases, and the junction held 9 bases outside the gene matches. Here the CDR3 reads CASSHSGTSGERLFF. The CDR3 DNA sequence: TGTGCCAGCTCACACTCCGGGACTAGCGGGGAGAGGCTGTTTTTT.

This chain joins TRBV30 and TRBJ1-1, with D possibly TRBD1 on 6 matching bases. V dropped 2 bases and J dropped 5 bases, with 18 bases sitting between them. The CDR3 contains 15 residues. The germline V gene has CDR1 GTSNPN and CDR2 SVGIG (reference sequence). The chain's CDR3 is CAWSSIGGRGTEAFF. CDR3 coding DNA: TGTGCCTGGAGTAGTATAGGGGGTCGAGGAACTGAAGCTTTCTTT.

The chain couples TRBV11-2 to TRBJ2-2; 13 bases map to TRBD2. The CDR3 totals 16 residues. Trimming cost V 5 bases and J 6 bases; bases outside gene matches: 6. The germline gives CDR1 SGHAT, CDR2 FQNNGV. The CDR3 sequence: CASSKTSGGVAGELFF. The CDR3 DNA reads TGTGCCAGCAGCAAAACTAGCGGGGGGGTCGCCGGGGAGCTGTTTTTT.

The chain links TRBV18 to TRBJ1-2, with 8 bases fitting TRBD1. J lost 4 bases, V lost 2 bases, and 3 bases had no gene match. Germline CDR1 reads KGHSH; CDR2 reads LQKENI. This CDR3 has 14 residues. The chain's CDR3 is CASSPGQGGYGYTF. The CDR3 DNA sequence: TGTGCCAGCTCACCAGGACAGGGAGGCTATGGCTACACCTTC.

The chain uses TRBV28 and TRBJ1-2; 8 nucleotides line up with TRBD1. V dropped 5 bases and J dropped 3; count of bases not matched to a gene: 8. The CDR3 has 15 residues. Germline CDR1 MDHEN, CDR2 SYDVKM. This chain's CDR3 is CASSPRTGYDYGYTF. CDR3 nucleotide sequence: TGTGCCAGCAGTCCCCGGACAGGGTATGACTATGGCTACACCTTC.

The rearrangement joins TRBV19 to TRBJ1-2; D gene unclear. The germline V gene has CDR1 LNHDA and CDR2 SQIVND (reference sequence). This CDR3 spans 13 amino acids. Trimming stripped 4 bases from V and 4 bases from J, with 10 bases between. The CDR3 DNA reads TGTGCCAGTAGTACCCCCCGGGGCTATGGCTACACCTTC. This gives the protein CASSTPRGYGYTF.